The 12 T cell receptor beta chains below come from one sample, sequenced in a study of post-analysis software for immune sequencing data. Whole-study findings and limits: With TRBV5-6, TRBV5-1 and TRBV20-1 included, about five TRBV segments were more frequent in patients than in controls.

These receptors have no identified antigens. Unique molecular identifiers were present in the TCR beta cDNA libraries. TCRdb passed the PCR reads through MiXCR, listing each CDR3 protein once. Of fewer than 600,000 distinct CDR3 sequences in the sample, roughly 45% are singletons; the top ten hold over 10%. The specimen sequenced was blood. These receptors originate from a girl between 10 and 17 years old with multiple sclerosis.

The gene calls are TRBV7-3 and TRBJ2-3; D ambiguous. V gave up 0 bases and J gave up 2 bases, with 9 bases separating them. The germline V gene encodes CDR1 SGHTA and CDR2 FQGTGA. The CDR3 sequence is 15 residues long. The CDR3 DNA follows: TGTGCCAGCAGCTTAACTAGACCCCTCACAGATACGCAGTATTTT. Its protein is CASSLTRPLTDTQYF.

The rearrangement uses TRBV29-1 and TRBJ2-1; TRBD1 agrees at 8 bases. J was trimmed by 0 bases and V by 6 bases; bases with no gene match: 13. Germline assignment: CDR1 SQVTM and CDR2 ANQGSEA. This CDR3 comprises 17 residues. The CDR3 loop is CSVGGQAKISSYNEQFF. The CDR3 nucleotides read TGCAGCGTGGGGGGACAGGCCAAGATAAGCTCCTACAATGAGCAGTTCTTC.

The genes are TRBV4-1 and TRBJ2-7; a possible D gene is TRBD2 (6 bases). V lost 0 bases to trimming and J lost 6 bases, with 18 bases between them. Germline V gives CDR1 MGHRA, CDR2 YSYEKL. CDR3 length: 16 amino acids. The CDR3 coding sequence is TGCGCCAGCAGCCAAGATGGATCGGGAGTTAGGGGCGAGCAGTACTTC. Residues: CASSQDGSGVRGEQYF.

This chain joins TRBV5-1 and TRBJ2-1, with D unclear. The CDR3 consists of 16 residues. V lost 4 bases and J lost 1, with 15 bases in between. Per germline, CDR1 SGHRS and CDR2 YFSETQ. The CDR3 reads CASSPRGAASYNEQFF. CDR3 coding DNA: TGCGCCAGCAGCCCCCGAGGCGCGGCGTCCTACAATGAGCAGTTCTTC.

V gene TRBV24-1 combines with J gene TRBJ2-1; D uncertain. CDR1 is KGHDR and CDR2 is SFDVKD in the germline V gene. CDR3 length: 16 amino acids. V was trimmed by 7 bases and J by 1 base, leaving 16 bases between them. Here the CDR3 reads CATSPSRTVSYNEQFF. The CDR3 DNA is TGTGCCACCAGCCCCTCCCGGACGGTTTCCTACAATGAGCAGTTCTTC.

The chain links TRBV7-9 to TRBJ2-2; D ambiguous. The germline V gene has CDR1 SEHNR and CDR2 FQNEAQ (reference sequence). The CDR3 spans 15 residues. The V gene lost 5 bases and the J gene lost 0 bases, with 10 bases spanning the gap. In DNA form, the CDR3 reads TGTGCCAGCAGCCCTCCTTTGTCGAACACCGGGGAGCTGTTTTTT. Residues: CASSPPLSNTGELFF.

A few counts support this clonotype. The chain recombines TRBV28 with TRBJ1-1; no definite D call. This CDR3 comprises 14 residues. V was pared by 4 bases and J by 0 bases, with 9 bases between. CDR1 is MDHEN and CDR2 is SYDVKM in the germline V gene. The CDR3 DNA sequence: TGTGCCAGCAGTTACAGTTCTATGAACACTGAAGCTTTCTTT. As protein: CASSYSSMNTEAFF.

This clonotype was counted between two and nine times. V usage is TRBV6-1 and J usage is TRBJ1-4, with 10 bases lining up with TRBD1. The CDR3 sequence is 16 residues long. V dropped 2 bases and J dropped 6; count of bases not matched to a gene: 6. Germline values: CDR1 MNHNS, CDR2 SASEGT. This chain's CDR3 is CASSEPPGQGYEKLFF. CDR3 nucleotides: TGTGCCAGCAGTGAACCACCGGGACAGGGGTATGAAAAACTGTTTTTT.

This clonotype was detected only a few times. The V and J genes are TRBV28 and TRBJ2-5, with D possibly being TRBD1 or TRBD2 (5 bases each). The better agreement between TRBJ2-7 and the DNA end casts doubt on the J call. The CDR3 extends over 14 amino acids. Germline V gene sequence: CDR1 MDHEN, CDR2 SYDVKM. CDR3 residues: CASSLRGGYGEQYF. Here the CDR3 DNA reads TGTGCCAGCAGTTTACGGGGCGGTTACGGCGAGCAGTACTTC.

The rearrangement links TRBV5-1 to TRBJ2-1; 7 bases are shared with TRBD1. This CDR3 comprises 13 residues. The V gene's germline CDR1 is SGHRS and CDR2 YFSETQ. V lost 5 bases to trimming and J lost 5 bases; unmatched junction nucleotides: 4. The CDR3 spells CASRRQGHNEQFF. For the CDR3, the DNA is TGCGCCAGCAGGAGACAGGGCCACAATGAGCAGTTCTTC. The variable domain in full, completed from reference TRBV5-1 and TRBJ2-1, reads KAGVTQTPRYLIKTRGQQVTLSCSPISGHRSVSWYQQTPGQGLQFLFEYFSETQRNKGNFPGRFSGRQFSNSRSEMNVSTLELGDSALYLCASRRQGHNEQFFGPGTRLTVL.

V is TRBV7-2 and J is TRBJ2-1, with no clear D. Germline V gene sequence: CDR1 SGHTA, CDR2 FQGNSA. V shed 1 base and J shed 9 bases, with 7 bases lying between them. This CDR3 comprises 12 residues. CDR3 DNA sequence: TGTGCCAGCAGCTTAGTTTTCGGTGAGCAGTTCTTC. Residues: CASSLVFGEQFF.

This clonotype was observed a few times. The chain employs TRBV12-3 or TRBV12-4 and TRBJ2-1, with 9 bases aligning to TRBD2. V dropped 5 bases and J dropped 8; count of bases not matched to a gene: 7. This CDR3 region has 14 residues. Here the CDR3 DNA reads TGTGCCAGCAGTCCGGGGACTAGCTCCCATGAGCAGTTCTTC. Its protein product is CASSPGTSSHEQFF.